One and the same sample provided the 9 T cell receptor beta chains below, sequenced in a study of Graves' ophthalmopathy and Graves' hyperthyroidism. The study amplified TCR beta CDR3 regions using RNA transcripts. RT-PCR in the first round used HTBI primers; a second-round multiplex PCR followed. TCRdb passed the multiplex PCR reads through MiXCR, listing each CDR3 protein once. Of some 360,000 distinct CDR3 sequences listed, about 17% are singletons. What was sequenced was peripheral blood. The origin of the receptors is an adult woman with stable Graves' hyperthyroidism.

The sample holds many counts of this clonotype. This chain uses TRBV5-1 with TRBJ1-2; 7 bases align to TRBD1. J lost 0 bases, V lost 3 bases, and 5 bases had no gene match. The CDR3 has 15 amino acids. CDR1 SGHRS and CDR2 YFSETQ come from the germline V gene. The CDR3 bases are TGCGCCAGCAGCTCAAGACAGGGTCCTAACTATGGCTACACCTTC. Amino acids: CASSSRQGPNYGYTF.

The table lists this clonotype with many counts. V and J are TRBV28 and TRBJ1-5; D perhaps matches TRBD1 (5 bases). Trimming shortened V by 2 bases and J by 0 bases, and 17 bases separated the two germline ends. The CDR3 covers 18 residues. Per the germline V gene, CDR1 is MDHEN and CDR2 is SYDVKM. The CDR3 spells CASSLPYRGVYSNQPQHF. The CDR3 DNA follows: TGTGCCAGCAGTTTACCTTACCGGGGGGTATATAGCAATCAGCCCCAGCATTTT.

This clonotype was detected ten times or more. The chain carries TRBV10-3 and TRBJ1-1, with D possibly TRBD1 on 6 matching bases. The germline gives CDR1 ENHRY, CDR2 SYGVKD. V was clipped by 9 bases and J by 1 base, with 12 bases between them. The CDR3 loop spans 13 amino acids. CDR3 sequence reads: CAITGGGNTEAFF. CDR3 sequence (DNA): TGTGCCATAACAGGAGGGGGGAACACTGAAGCTTTCTTT.

This clonotype came up many times. V is TRBV7-9 and J is TRBJ2-5; 9 bases fit TRBD2. The CDR3 is 15 amino acids. Germline V gene lookup returns CDR1 SEHNR and CDR2 FQNEAQ (reference sequence). After removal of 5 bases from V and 5 bases from J, the junction contained 9 bases not matched to a gene. The CDR3: CASSRGGGAGETQYF. The CDR3 region has the DNA TGTGCCAGCAGCCGCGGCGGGGGGGCCGGTGAGACCCAGTACTTC.

This clonotype was seen many times. The V call is TRBV12-3 or TRBV12-4, the J call TRBJ1-2; D gene unclear. This CDR3 spans 11 amino acids. V was clipped by 3 bases and J by 7 bases, with 6 bases between them. CDR3: CASSFMGGYTF. CDR3 nucleotide sequence: TGTGCCAGCAGTTTTATGGGTGGCTACACCTTC.

This clonotype was counted at least ten times. The chain uses TRBV6-2 or TRBV6-3 and TRBJ1-2, with 8 bases identical to TRBD1. Germline CDR1 is MNHEY and CDR2 is SVGEGT. Trimming took 3 bases from V and 10 from J; bases not matched to a gene: 10. There are 14 residues in the CDR3. The DNA of the CDR3 is TGTGCCAGCAGTTATGGCCGGGACAGGAGGGACTACACCTTC. Its protein product is CASSYGRDRRDYTF.

This clonotype was recorded many times. V and J are TRBV19 and TRBJ2-7; TRBD2 agrees at 8 bases. V was pared by 7 bases and J by 2 bases, with 4 bases of the junction left unmatched. CDR1 and CDR2 (germline): LNHDA, SQIVND (reference sequence). The CDR3 extends over 13 amino acids. The CDR3 region has the DNA TGTGCCAGTACCCCGGGAGGGGCCTACGAGCAGTACTTC. Translated, it gives CASTPGGAYEQYF.

This clonotype was observed a handful of times. This rearrangement joins TRBV6-1 to TRBJ2-4; TRBD1 aligns across 11 bases. Germline loops: CDR1 MNHNS, CDR2 SASEGT. The CDR3 has 17 residues. Trimming at V came to 6 bases and at J to 0 bases, leaving 7 bases not matched to a gene. CDR3: CASRRGQGALAKNIQYF. As DNA, the CDR3 is TGTGCCAGCAGACGAGGACAGGGGGCCCTAGCCAAAAACATTCAGTACTTC.

This rearrangement joins TRBV6-1 to TRBJ2-5; 9 bases match TRBD1. Germline assignment: CDR1 MNHNS and CDR2 SASEGT. After removal of 6 bases from V and 0 bases from J, the junction contained 8 bases not matched to a gene. The CDR3 runs to 16 residues. CDR3 residues: CASRPGHRGHQETQYF. Written as DNA, the CDR3 is TGTGCCAGCAGGCCGGGACACAGGGGGCACCAAGAGACCCAGTACTTC.